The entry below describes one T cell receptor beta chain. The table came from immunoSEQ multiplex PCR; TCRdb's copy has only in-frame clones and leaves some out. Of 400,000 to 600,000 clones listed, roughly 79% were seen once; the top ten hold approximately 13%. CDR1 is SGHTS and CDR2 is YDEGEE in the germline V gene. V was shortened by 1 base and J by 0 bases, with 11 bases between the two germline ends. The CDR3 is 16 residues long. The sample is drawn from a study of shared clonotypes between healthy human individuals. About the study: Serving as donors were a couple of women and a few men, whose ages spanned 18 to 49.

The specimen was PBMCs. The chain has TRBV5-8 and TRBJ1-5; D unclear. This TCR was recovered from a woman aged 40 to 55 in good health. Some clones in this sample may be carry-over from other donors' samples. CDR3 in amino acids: CASSLRSVSSNQPQHF. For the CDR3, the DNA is TGTGCCAGCAGCTTGAGGTCAGTGAGTAGCAATCAGCCCCAGCATTTT.